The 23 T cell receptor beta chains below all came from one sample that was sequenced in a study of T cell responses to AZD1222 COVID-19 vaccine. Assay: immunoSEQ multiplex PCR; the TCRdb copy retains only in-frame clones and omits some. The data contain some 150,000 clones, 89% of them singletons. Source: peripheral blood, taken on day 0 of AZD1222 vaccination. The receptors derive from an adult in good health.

The CDR3 protein is CASSSGTSGRAALDEQFF. The CDR3 bases are TGCGCCAGCAGTTCCGGGACTAGCGGGAGGGCCGCTCTAGATGAGCAGTTCTTC. The chain links TRBV5-1 to TRBJ2-1; TRBD2 matches 16 bases. This CDR3 is 18 amino acids long. V was clipped by 5 bases and J by 8 bases; unmatched bases: 13. Germline V gene lookup returns CDR1 SGHRS and CDR2 YFSETQ.

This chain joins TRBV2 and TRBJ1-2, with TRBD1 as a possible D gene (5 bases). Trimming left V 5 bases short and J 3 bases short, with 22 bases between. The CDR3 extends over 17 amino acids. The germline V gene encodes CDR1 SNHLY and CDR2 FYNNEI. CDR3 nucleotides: TGTGCCAGCAGTCCTTGGACCCTGGGGAGGGGTGACTATGGCTACACCTTC. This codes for CASSPWTLGRGDYGYTF.

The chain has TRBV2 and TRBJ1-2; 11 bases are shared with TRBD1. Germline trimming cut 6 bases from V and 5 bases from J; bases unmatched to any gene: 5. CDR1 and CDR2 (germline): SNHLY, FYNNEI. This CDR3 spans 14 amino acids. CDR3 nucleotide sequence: TGTGCCAGCAGCTGGGACAGGGGGTTTTATGGCTACACCTTC. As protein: CASSWDRGFYGYTF.

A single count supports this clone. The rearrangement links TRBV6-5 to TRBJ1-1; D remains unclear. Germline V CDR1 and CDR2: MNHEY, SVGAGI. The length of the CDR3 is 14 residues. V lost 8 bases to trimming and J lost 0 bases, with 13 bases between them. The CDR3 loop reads CASQPRHMNTEAFF. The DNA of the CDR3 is TGTGCCAGCCAACCTCGCCACATGAACACTGAAGCTTTCTTT.

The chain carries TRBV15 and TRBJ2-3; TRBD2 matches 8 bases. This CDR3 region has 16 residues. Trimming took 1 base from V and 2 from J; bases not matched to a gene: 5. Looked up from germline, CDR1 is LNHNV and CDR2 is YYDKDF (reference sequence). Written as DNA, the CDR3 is TGTGCCACCAGCAGAGGGGTTAGCGGGAACACAGATACGCAGTATTTT. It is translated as CATSRGVSGNTDTQYF. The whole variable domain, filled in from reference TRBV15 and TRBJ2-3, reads DAMVIQNPRYQVTQFGKPVTLSCSQTLNHNVMYWYQQKSSQAPKLLFHYYDKDFNNEADTPDNFQSRRPNTSFCFLDIRSPGLGDTAMYLCATSRGVSGNTDTQYFGPGTRLTVL.

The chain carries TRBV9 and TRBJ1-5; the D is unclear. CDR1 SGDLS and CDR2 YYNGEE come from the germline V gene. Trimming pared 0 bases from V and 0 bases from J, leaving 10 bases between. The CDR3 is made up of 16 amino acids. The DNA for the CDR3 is TGTGCCAGCAGCGTAGGCGGCCCAAATAGCAATCAGCCCCAGCATTTT. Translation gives CASSVGGPNSNQPQHF.

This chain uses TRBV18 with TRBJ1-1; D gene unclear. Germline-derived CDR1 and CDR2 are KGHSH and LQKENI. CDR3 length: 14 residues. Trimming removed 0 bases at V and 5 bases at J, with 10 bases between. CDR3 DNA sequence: TGTGCCAGCTCACCACCGTCCAAAGGGACTGAAGCTTTCTTT. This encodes CASSPPSKGTEAFF.

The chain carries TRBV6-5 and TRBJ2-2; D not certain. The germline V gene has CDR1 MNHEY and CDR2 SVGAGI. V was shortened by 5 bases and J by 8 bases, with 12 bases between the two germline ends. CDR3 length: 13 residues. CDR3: CASSNFPRGELFF. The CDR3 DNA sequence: TGTGCCAGCAGTAATTTCCCCAGGGGGGAGCTGTTTTTT.

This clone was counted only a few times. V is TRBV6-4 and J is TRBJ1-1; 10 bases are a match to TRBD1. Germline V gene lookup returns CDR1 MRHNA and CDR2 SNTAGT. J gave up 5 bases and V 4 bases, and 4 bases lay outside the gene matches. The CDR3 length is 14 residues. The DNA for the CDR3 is TGTGCCAGCAGTGCCGGGACAGGGGTGACTGAAGCTTTCTTT. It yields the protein CASSAGTGVTEAFF.

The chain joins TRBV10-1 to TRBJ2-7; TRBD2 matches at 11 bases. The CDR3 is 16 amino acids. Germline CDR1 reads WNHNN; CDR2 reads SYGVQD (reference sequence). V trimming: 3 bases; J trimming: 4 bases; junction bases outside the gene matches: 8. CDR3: CASSDTGLAVPYEQYF. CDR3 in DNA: TGCGCCAGCAGTGATACGGGACTAGCGGTTCCGTACGAGCAGTACTTC.

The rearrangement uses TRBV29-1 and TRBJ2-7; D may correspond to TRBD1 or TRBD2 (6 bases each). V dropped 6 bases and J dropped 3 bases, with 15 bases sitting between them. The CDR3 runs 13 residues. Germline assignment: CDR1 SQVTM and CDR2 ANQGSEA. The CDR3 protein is CSVAEGVVYEQYF. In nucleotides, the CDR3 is TGCAGCGTGGCGGAGGGGGTTGTCTACGAGCAGTACTTC.

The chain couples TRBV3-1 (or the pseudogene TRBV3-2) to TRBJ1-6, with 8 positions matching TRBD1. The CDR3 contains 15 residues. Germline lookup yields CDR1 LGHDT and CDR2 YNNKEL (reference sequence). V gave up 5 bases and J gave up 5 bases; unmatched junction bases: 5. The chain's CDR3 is CASSRRTGHNSPLHF. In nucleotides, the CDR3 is TGTGCCAGCAGCAGAAGGACAGGGCATAATTCACCCCTCCACTTT.

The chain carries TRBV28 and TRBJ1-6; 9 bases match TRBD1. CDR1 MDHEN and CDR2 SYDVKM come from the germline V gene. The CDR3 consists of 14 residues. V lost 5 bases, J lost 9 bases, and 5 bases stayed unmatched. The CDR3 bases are TGTGCCAGCAGTCCACAGGGGGCTATTTCACCCCTCCACTTT. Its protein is CASSPQGAISPLHF.

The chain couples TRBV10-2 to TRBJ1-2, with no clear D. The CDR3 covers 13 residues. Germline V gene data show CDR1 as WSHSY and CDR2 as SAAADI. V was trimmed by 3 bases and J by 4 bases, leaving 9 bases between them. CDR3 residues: CASSDADLYGYTF. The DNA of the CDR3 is TGCGCCAGCAGTGATGCAGACCTCTATGGCTACACCTTC.

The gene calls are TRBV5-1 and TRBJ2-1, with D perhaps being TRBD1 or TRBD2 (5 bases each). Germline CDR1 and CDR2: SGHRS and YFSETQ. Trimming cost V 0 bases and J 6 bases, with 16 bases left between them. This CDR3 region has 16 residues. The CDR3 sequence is CASSLGIGTPTNEQFF. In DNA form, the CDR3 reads TGCGCCAGCAGCTTGGGCATAGGGACCCCCACCAATGAGCAGTTCTTC.

The CDR3 spells CASSPRHKQQLFF. DNA of the CDR3: TGTGCCAGCAGCCCCCGTCATAAGCAGCAACTGTTTTTT. This chain uses TRBV7-2 with TRBJ1-4; the D is unclear. Germline V lookup: CDR1 SGHTA, CDR2 FQGNSA. Trimming cost V 5 bases and J 12 bases, with 16 bases left between them. There are 13 residues in the CDR3.

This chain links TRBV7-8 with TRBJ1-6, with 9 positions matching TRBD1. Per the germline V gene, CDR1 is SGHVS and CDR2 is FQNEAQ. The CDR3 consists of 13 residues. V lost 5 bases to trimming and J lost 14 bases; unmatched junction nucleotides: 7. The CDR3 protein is CASSPTGGATLHF. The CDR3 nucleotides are TGTGCCAGCAGCCCAACAGGGGGCGCGACCCTCCACTTT.

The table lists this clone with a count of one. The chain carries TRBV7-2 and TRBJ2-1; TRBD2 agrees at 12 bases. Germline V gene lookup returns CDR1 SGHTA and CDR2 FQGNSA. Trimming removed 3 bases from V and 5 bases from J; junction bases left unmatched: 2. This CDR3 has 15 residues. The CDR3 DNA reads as TGTGCCAGCAGCTTGACTAGCGGGGGAAACAATGAGCAGTTCTTC. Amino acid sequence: CASSLTSGGNNEQFF.

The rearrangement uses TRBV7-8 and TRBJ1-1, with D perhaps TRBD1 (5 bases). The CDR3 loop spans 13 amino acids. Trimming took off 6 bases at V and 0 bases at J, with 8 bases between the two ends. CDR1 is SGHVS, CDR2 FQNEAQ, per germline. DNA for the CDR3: TGTGCCAGCAGTGGGGCCGTGAACACTGAAGCTTTCTTT. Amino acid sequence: CASSGAVNTEAFF. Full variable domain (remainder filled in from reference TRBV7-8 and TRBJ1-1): GAGVSQSPRYKVAKRGQDVALRCDPISGHVSLFWYQQALGQGPEFLTYFQNEAQLDKSGLPSDRFFAERPEGSVSTLKIQRTQQEDSAVYLCASSGAVNTEAFFGQGTRLTVV.

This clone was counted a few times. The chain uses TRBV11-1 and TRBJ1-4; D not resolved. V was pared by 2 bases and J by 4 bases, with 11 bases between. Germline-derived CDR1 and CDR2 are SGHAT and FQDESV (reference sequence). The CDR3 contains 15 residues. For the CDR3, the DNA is TGTGCCAGCAGCTTAAATCGGCAGGATAATGAAAAACTGTTTTTT. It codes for CASSLNRQDNEKLFF.

The CDR3 here is CASSLRGQPQHF. CDR3 nucleotides: TGTGCCAGCAGCTTACGGGGACAGCCCCAGCATTTT. This chain connects TRBV7-2 to TRBJ1-5, with D hard to call. The CDR3 consists of 12 residues. Germline V gene data show CDR1 as SGHTA and CDR2 as FQGNSA. V was clipped by 2 bases and J by 7 bases, with 6 bases between them.

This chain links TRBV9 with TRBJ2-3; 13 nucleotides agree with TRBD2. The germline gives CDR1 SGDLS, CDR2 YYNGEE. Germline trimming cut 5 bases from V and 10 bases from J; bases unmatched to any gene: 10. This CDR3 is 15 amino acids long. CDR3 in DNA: TGTGCCAGCAGTGTTACTAGCGGGGGGGCCGGAGCGCAGTATTTT. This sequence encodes CASSVTSGGAGAQYF.

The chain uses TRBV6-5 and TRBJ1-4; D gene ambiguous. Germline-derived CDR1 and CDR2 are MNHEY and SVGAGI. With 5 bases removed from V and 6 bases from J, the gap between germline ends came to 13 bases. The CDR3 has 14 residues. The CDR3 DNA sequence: TGTGCCAGCAGTCCCTCGGACTTTGATGAAAAACTGTTTTTT. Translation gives CASSPSDFDEKLFF.